The present entry profiles one T cell receptor beta chain with its context. Germline CDR1 and CDR2: MNHEY and SMNVEV (reference sequence). Trimming left V 4 bases short and J 9 bases short, with 6 bases between. The CDR3 runs 10 residues. Original methodology: By means of reference gene primer amplification, nucleated cell counts were estimated. Data came from immunoSEQ multiplex PCR; TCRdb stores just in-frame clones and leaves some out. That table supplies the V and J calls and clone size; D and trimming were determined from the DNA. Here the sample spans roughly 200,000 clones, about 87% being singletons. This sample is drawn from a study of blood T cell repertoires in COVID-19. Study background: Acute and convalescent COVID-19 samples came from the United States, Italy and Spain. Sample material is recorded as cDNA or gDNA derived from T cells, B-cell-depleted T cells, or PBMCs.

This chain connects TRBV27 to TRBJ1-1; D is uncertain. The clonotype was recovered from a woman aged 30 to 39 with acute or convalescent COVID-19. Sequencing input: peripheral blood. CDR3: CASSSVKAFF. For the CDR3, the DNA is TGTGCCAGCAGTTCGGTAAAAGCTTTCTTT.